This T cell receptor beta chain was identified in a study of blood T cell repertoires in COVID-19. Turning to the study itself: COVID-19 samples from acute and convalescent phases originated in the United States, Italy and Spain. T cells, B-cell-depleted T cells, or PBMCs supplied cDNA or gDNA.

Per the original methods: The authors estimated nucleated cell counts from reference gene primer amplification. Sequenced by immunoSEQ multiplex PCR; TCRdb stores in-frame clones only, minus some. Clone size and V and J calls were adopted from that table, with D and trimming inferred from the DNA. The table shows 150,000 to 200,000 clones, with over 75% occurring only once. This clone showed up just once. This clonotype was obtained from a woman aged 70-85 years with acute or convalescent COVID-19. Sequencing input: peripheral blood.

The CDR3 region has the DNA TGTGCCAGCAGTGAACAGGGCTTACGGGTGAACACCATATATTTT. Protein: CASSEQGLRVNTIYF. The chain employs TRBV2 and TRBJ1-3, with D tentatively TRBD1 (5 bases). The CDR3 runs to 15 residues. V shed 2 bases and J shed 7 bases, with 15 bases lying between them. Germline CDR1 and CDR2: SNHLY and FYNNEI.